This paragraph covers one T cell receptor beta chain sequence. Its specificity is unknown. Hyperthyroidism had been newly diagnosed in patients aged 18 to 65, and its duration was under 2 months. The TCR beta CDR3 regions underwent amplification using RNA transcripts as the source. First-round RT-PCR targeting the TCR CDR3 was performed with the HTBI primer set. TCRdb processed the multiplex PCR reads anew with MiXCR; each CDR3 protein has one entry. The data show around 340,000 distinct CDR3 sequences, with around a sixth seen just once and approximately 33% held by the top ten. The record originates from a study of T cells in Graves' hyperthyroidism and ophthalmopathy. Study-wide points: Separation of ophthalmopathy from stable hyperthyroidism was achieved by a 13 V-J model.

This clonotype was sampled from a man aged 25-45 years with Graves' hyperthyroidism. What was sequenced was blood.

The CDR3 bases are TGCGCCAGCAGCTTGGATTCAGGGGGGAGCACTGAAGCTTTCTTT. The encoded protein is CASSLDSGGSTEAFF. The J gene is TRBJ1-1, the V gene TRBV5-1, with 7 bases lining up with TRBD1. Trimming took 0 bases from V and 4 from J; bases not matched to a gene: 6. The germline CDR1 and CDR2 sequences are SGHRS and YFSETQ. This CDR3 has 15 amino acids.